This TCR beta chain originates from a study of blood T cell repertoires in COVID-19. Across the whole study: Italy, Spain and the United States were the sources of the convalescent and acute COVID-19 samples.

The protocol was immunoSEQ multiplex PCR, while the TCRdb copy is restricted to in-frame clones and leaves out a portion. This table holds approximately 200,000 clones, roughly 87% found once. The study counted Cohort 3 donors as recovered given two negative PCRs, clearance, or symptom resolution. Per the germline V gene, CDR1 is SGHTA and CDR2 is FQGTGA. Losses at the gene ends were 5 bases for V and 4 bases for J; bases not matched to a gene: 7. The CDR3 is 16 residues long. Sequencing input: PBMCs or T cells enriched from blood (not recorded which). This TCR was sampled from a woman aged 25 to 39 who had recovered from COVID-19. The V call is TRBV7-3, the J call TRBJ2-5; 13 nucleotides align to TRBD2. The CDR3 DNA follows: TGTGCCAGCAGCCCTCGACTAGCGGGAGGAGGAGAGACCCAGTACTTC. It encodes CASSPRLAGGGETQYF.